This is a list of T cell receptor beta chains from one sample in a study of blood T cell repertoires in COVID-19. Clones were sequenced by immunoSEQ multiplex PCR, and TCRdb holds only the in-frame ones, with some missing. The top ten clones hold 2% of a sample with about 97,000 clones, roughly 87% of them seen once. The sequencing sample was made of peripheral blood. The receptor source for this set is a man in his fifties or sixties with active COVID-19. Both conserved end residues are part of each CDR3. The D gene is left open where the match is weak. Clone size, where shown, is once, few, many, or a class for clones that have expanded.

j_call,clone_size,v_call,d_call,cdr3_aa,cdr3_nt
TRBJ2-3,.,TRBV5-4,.,CASSTEGDTQYF,TGTGCCAGCAGCACGGAGGGGGATACGCAGTATTTT
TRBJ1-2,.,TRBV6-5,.,CASSYEAARRYGYTF,TGTGCCAGCAGTTACGAGGCAGCTCGCCGCTATGGCTACACCTTC
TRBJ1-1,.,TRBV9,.,CASTGTGTRRPNTEAFF,TGTGCCAGCACCGGAACCGGGACAAGAAGACCGAACACTGAAGCTTTCTTT
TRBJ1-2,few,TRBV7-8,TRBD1,CASSLEGQGQGLYTF,TGTGCCAGCAGCTTAGAGGGGCAGGGACAGGGCCTCTACACCTTC
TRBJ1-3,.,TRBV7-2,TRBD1,CASSLTGVGNTIYF,TGTGCCAGCAGCTTAACAGGGGTGGGAAACACCATATATTTT
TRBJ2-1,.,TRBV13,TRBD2,CASSRAGGHYNEQFF,TGTGCCAGCAGTAGAGCGGGGGGGCACTACAATGAGCAGTTCTTC
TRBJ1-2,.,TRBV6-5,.,CASSPRSRRGYTF,TGTGCCAGCAGTCCGAGGTCTCGGAGGGGCTACACCTTC
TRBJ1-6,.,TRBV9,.,CASSKGLGQGLSPLHF,TGTGCCAGCAGCAAGGGTTTGGGGCAGGGCCTTTCACCCCTCCACTTT
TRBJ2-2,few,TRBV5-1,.,CASNSNTGELFF,TGCGCCAGCAACTCGAACACCGGGGAGCTGTTTTTT
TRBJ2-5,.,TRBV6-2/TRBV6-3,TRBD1,CASSWEISRGETQYF,TGTGCCAGCAGTTGGGAAATCTCCAGGGGGGAGACCCAGTACTTC
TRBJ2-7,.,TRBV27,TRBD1,CASSLSGTGAYEQYF,TGTGCCAGCAGTTTATCGGGGACAGGGGCCTACGAGCAGTACTTC
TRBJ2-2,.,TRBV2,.,CASSPNLGASATGELFF,TGTGCCAGCAGTCCGAACCTCGGGGCTAGCGCCACCGGGGAGCTGTTTTTT
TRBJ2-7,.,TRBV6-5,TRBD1,CASSPLTGGEQYF,TGTGCCAGCAGTCCATTGACAGGGGGCGAGCAGTACTTC
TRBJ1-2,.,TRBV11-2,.,CASSLGDNSYGYTF,TGTGCCAGCAGCTTAGGGGACAACAGCTATGGCTACACCTTC
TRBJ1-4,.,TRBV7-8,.,CASSLDWAVNEKLFF,TGTGCCAGCAGCTTAGATTGGGCAGTTAATGAAAAACTGTTTTTT